The TCR beta chain described here comes from a study of blood T cell repertoires in COVID-19. CDR3 size: 15 residues. Germline V gives CDR1 SGHRS, CDR2 YFSETQ. The germline V and J ends were trimmed by 5 bases and 0 bases, with 9 bases remaining between them. Assay used: immunoSEQ multiplex PCR; TCRdb lists only in-frame clones, some missing. The sample yields around 270,000 clones, approximately 83% seen once. The chain combines TRBV5-1 with TRBJ1-6; D is ambiguous. Source material: PBMCs or T cells enriched from blood (not recorded which). The receptor's source is a woman in her 30s who had recovered from COVID-19. The CDR3 loop reads CASRLGSSYNSPLHF. The CDR3 DNA is TGCGCCAGCAGACTAGGGAGCTCCTATAATTCACCCCTCCACTTT.